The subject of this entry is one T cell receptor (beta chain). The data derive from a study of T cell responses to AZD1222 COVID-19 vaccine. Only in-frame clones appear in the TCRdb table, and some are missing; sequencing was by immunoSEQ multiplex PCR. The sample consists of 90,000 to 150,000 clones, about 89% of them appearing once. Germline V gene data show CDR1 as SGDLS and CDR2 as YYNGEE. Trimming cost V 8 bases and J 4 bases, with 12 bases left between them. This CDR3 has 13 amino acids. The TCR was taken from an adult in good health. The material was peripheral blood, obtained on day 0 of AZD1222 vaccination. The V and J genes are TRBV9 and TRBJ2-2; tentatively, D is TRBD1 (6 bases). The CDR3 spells CARSQGCTGELFF. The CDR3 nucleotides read TGTGCCAGAAGTCAGGGGTGCACCGGGGAGCTGTTTTTT.